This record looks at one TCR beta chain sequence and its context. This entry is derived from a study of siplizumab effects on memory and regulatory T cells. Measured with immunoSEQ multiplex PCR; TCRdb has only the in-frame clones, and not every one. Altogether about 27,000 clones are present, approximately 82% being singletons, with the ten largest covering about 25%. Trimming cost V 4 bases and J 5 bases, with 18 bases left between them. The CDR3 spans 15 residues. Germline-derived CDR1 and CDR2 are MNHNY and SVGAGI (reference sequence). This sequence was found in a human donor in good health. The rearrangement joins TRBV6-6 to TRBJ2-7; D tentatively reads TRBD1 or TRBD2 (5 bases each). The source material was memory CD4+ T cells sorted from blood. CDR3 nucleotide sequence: TGTGCCAGCAGTTTGGTGGGACCCCCGGAGAACGAGCAGTACTTC. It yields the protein CASSLVGPPENEQYF.